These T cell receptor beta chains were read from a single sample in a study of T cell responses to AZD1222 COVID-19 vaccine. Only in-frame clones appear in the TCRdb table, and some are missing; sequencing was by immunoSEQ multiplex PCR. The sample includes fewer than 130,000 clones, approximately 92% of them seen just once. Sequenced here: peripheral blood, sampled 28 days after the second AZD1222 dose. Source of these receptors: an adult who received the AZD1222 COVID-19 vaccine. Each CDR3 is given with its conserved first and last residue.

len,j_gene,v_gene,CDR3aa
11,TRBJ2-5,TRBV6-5,CASSPQETQYF
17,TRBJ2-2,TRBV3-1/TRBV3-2,CASSLFGQGLGSGELFF
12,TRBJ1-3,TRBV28,CASGPGGNTIYF
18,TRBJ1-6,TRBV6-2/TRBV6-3,CASSPRGGQQSSDSPLHF
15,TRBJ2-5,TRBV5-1,CASSLAGAGQETQYF
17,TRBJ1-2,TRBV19,CASSMWGAPDGNYGYTF
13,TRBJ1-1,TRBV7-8,CASSLAGGRMAFF
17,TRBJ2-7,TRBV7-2,CASSLALGGTSSYEQYF
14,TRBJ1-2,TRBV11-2,CASSLAGLPYGYTF
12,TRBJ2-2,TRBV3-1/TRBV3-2,CASWGGSGELFF
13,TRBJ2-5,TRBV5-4,CASSLQGRETQYF
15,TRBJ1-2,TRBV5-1,CASSLGGQGAYGYTF
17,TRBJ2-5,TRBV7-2,CASSFGTSGEYQETQYF
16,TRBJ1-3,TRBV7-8,CASSSTQGFSGNTIYF
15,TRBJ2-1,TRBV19,CASSMVWGVYNEQFF
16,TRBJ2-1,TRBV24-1,CATSGESLSSYNEQFF
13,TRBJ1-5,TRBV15,CASHRDYNQPQHF
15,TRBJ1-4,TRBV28,CASSGPSSGNEKLFF
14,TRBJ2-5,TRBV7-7,CASSLDHSGETQYF
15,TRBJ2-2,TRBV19,CASSIAGGRTGELFF
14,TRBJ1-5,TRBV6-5,CASSRTGSNQPQHF
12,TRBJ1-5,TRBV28,CASSWGNQPQHF
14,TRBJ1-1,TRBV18,CASSPKQQNTEAFF
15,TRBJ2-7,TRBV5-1,CASSSPDGGSSEQYF
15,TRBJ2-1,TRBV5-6,CASSRTGKGYNEQFF
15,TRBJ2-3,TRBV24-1,CATSDPNRGADTQYF
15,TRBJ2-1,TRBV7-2,CASSLSGESYNEQFF
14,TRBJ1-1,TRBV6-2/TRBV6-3,CASSYPTVGTEAFF
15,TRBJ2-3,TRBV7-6,CASSLAPGHTDTQYF
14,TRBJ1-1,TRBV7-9,CASSVYGGNTEAFF
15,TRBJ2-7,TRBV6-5,CASITGYGENYEQYF
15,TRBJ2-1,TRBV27,CATLGSSGGHNEQFF
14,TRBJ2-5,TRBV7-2,CASSSDRGLETQYF
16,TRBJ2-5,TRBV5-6,CASSPSFSGGAWTQYF
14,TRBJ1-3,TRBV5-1,CASRQATSGNTIYF
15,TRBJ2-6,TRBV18,CASSLGLAGANVLTF
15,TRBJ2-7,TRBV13,CASSLGGQGLYEQYF
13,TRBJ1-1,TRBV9,CASSATRHTEAFF
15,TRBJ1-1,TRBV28,CASTPRGTANTEAFF
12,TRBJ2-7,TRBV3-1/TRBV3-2,CASSRRGVEQYF
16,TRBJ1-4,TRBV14,CASSQDLSATNEKLFF
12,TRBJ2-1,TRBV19,CASGTSGDEQFF
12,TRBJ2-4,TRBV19,CASSIVSGIQYF
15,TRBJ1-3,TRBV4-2,CASSQVGLTGNTIYF
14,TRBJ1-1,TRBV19,CASSMLEGYTEAFF
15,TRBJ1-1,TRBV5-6,CASSFVGAGNTEAFF
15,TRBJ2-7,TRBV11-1,CASSSAGPLRHEQYF
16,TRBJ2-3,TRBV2,CASRYERGVGTDTQYF
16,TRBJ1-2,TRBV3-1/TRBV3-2,CASSSAQGSANYGYTF
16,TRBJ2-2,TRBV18,CASSPPSGGATGELFF
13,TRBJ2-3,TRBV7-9,CASLGQNTDTQYF
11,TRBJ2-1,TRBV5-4,CASSFQAQQFF
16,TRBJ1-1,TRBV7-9,CASSLTGLGVNTEAFF